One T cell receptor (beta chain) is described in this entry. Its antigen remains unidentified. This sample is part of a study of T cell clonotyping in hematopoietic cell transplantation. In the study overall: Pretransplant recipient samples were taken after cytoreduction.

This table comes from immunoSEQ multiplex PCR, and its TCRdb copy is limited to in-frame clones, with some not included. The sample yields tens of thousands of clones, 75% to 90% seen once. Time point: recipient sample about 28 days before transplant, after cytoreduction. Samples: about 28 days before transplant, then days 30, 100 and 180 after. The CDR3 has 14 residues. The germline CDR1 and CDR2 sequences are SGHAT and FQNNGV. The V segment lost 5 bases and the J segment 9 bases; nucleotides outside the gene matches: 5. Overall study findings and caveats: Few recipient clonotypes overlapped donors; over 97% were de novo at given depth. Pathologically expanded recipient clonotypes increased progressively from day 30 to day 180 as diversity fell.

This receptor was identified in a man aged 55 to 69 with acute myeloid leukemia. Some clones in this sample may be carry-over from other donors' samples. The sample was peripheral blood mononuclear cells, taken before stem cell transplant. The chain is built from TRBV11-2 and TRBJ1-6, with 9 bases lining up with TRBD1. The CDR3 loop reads CASSRTGVTSPLHF. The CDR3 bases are TGTGCCAGCAGCAGGACAGGGGTTACTTCACCCCTCCACTTT.